The sequence of this T cell receptor beta chain was determined in a study of CD8 T cells in Susac syndrome. Sequencing targeted TCR beta in T cells from blood (CD8+ and CD4+). Each multiple sclerosis control was a treatment-naive patient with relapsing-remitting disease that was either stable or active. TEMRA cells were FACS-enriched and CD8+ and CD4+ T cells negatively isolated. Reverse transcription of about 0.5 to 1 ug RNA used random hexamers. Multiplex PCR with immunoSEQ amplified the TCR beta CDR3 across 54 Vbeta and 13 Jbeta. TCRdb re-analysed the immunoSEQ multiplex PCR reads in MiXCR, keeping a single row per CDR3 protein. The sample records some 260,000 distinct CDR3 sequences, more than 75% being singletons. CDR3 length: 13 amino acids. Per the germline V gene, CDR1 is ENHRY and CDR2 is SYGVKD. The V end lost 0 bases, the J end lost 9 bases, and 9 bases lay between the germline ends.

This sequence originates from a human donor with multiple sclerosis. The chain recombines TRBV10-3 with TRBJ2-1; D gene uncertain. The sample taken for sequencing was CD8+ T cells from PBMCs. CDR3 coding DNA: TGTGCCATCAGTGAGTCGCGGATCCTTGAGCAGTTCTTC. This sequence encodes CAISESRILEQFF.